The TCR beta chain described here comes from a study of identical twins. The study, taken as a whole, reports: Surplus twin overlap in beta out-of-frame sequences was less pronounced. Reduced insertions were recorded for abundant cord blood beta clonotypes, with no such pattern in memory repertoires.

TCRdb recomputed calls from the 5' RACE reads with MiXCR, one row per CDR3 protein. Of under 400,000 distinct CDR3 sequences in the sample, 9% to 10% were seen once. This clonotype was found many times. As yet, its antigen is unknown. Sequenced: naive T cells sorted from blood. The TCR originated in a woman aged 50 to 60 in good health.

CDR3 nucleotide sequence: TGTGCCAGCAGCTTTGGGACAGGGGCGAGTCAGCCCCAGCATTTT. Amino acids: CASSFGTGASQPQHF. V and J are TRBV5-6 and TRBJ1-5, with 10 bases that match TRBD1. Trimming removed 2 bases from V and 6 bases from J; junction bases left unmatched: 5. Germline CDR1 SGHDT, CDR2 YYEEEE. The CDR3 runs 15 residues.